The rows below give T cell receptor beta chains drawn from one sample of a study of cytomegalovirus exposure and HLA in healthy donors. Data came from immunoSEQ multiplex PCR; TCRdb stores just in-frame clones and leaves some out. The sample contains more than 95,000 clones, around 62% of which appear only once. Sequencing used PBMCs. The receptor set was obtained from a woman aged 40 to 50 in good health and CMV-seropositive. Each CDR3 is given with its conserved first and last residue. The order of the fields is J gene, V gene, clone size, D gene, CDR3 DNA, CDR3 protein. D genes are given only for firm matches. Size is stated for part of the rows, as once, few or many counts, or as a class when the clone is expanded.

TRBJ1-1,TRBV10-3,NA,NA,TGTGCCAGCATGGTGACAGGGAACACTGAAGCTTTCTTT,CASMVTGNTEAFF
TRBJ2-3,TRBV27,few,TRBD2,TGTGCCAGCAGTTTAACTAGCGGGACAGATACGCAGTATTTT,CASSLTSGTDTQYF
TRBJ2-3,TRBV29-1,NA,TRBD2,TGCAGCGTTGGACGGGACTACCCAGATACGCAGTATTTT,CSVGRDYPDTQYF
TRBJ2-2,TRBV7-9,NA,TRBD2,TGTGCCAGCAGCTTGCCGGGACTAGCGGGAACCGGGGAGCTGTTTTTT,CASSLPGLAGTGELFF
TRBJ1-1,TRBV5-1,NA,NA,TGCGCCAGCAGCTTTCAGGGGAACACTGAAGCTTTCTTT,CASSFQGNTEAFF
TRBJ1-1,TRBV6-1,NA,TRBD1,TGTGCCAGCAGAGATGACAGGGGGATAGGTGAAGCTTTCTTT,CASRDDRGIGEAFF
TRBJ1-2,TRBV19,NA,NA,TGTGCCAGTAGTACCCCGGACATTTTGGATGGCTACACCTTC,CASSTPDILDGYTF
TRBJ1-4,TRBV28,few,NA,TGTGCCAGCGCTCTAGGGGAGGCCGAAAAACTGTTTTTT,CASALGEAEKLFF
TRBJ2-7,TRBV5-1,NA,NA,TGCGCCAGCAGGTTCCGGGTCCTCTACGAGCAGTACTTC,CASRFRVLYEQYF
TRBJ1-1,TRBV6-5,few,NA,TGTGCCAGCAGGCAGGGCGGCAACACTGAAGCTTTCTTT,CASRQGGNTEAFF
TRBJ2-6,TRBV9,NA,NA,TGTGCCAGCAGCGGCGTTGACTCTGGGGCCAACGTCCTGACTTTC,CASSGVDSGANVLTF
TRBJ2-1,TRBV7-8,few,TRBD2,TGTGCCAGCAGCTTAGGGGTGACTAGCGGGAGTTTAAGGCCGTTCTTC,CASSLGVTSGSLRPFF
TRBJ1-2,TRBV6-1,NA,TRBD1,TGTGCCAGCAGTGGACCGACAGGGGGTTTTAACTATGGCTACACCTTC,CASSGPTGGFNYGYTF
TRBJ2-7,TRBV19,NA,TRBD2,TGTGCCAGTAGGGCGGGAGGGCCGCCCTACGAGCAGTACTTC,CASRAGGPPYEQYF
TRBJ2-3,TRBV7-9,NA,TRBD2,TGTTCCAGCAGTGGCAGCGGGAGCGCCTGGGATACGCAGTATTTT,CSSSGSGSAWDTQYF
TRBJ2-7,TRBV25-1,NA,TRBD2,TGTGCCAGCAGGATGACTAGCGGGCCCGCCTACGAGCAGTACTTC,CASRMTSGPAYEQYF
TRBJ2-4,TRBV7-8,NA,TRBD2,TGTGCCAGCAGTCCACTAGCGGGAACCAAAAACATTCAGTACTTC,CASSPLAGTKNIQYF
TRBJ1-4,TRBV28,few,NA,TGTGCCAGCTCTGAAGTGGGCCTCTACCCGTCTAATGAAAAACTGTTTTTT,CASSEVGLYPSNEKLFF
TRBJ1-1,TRBV9,NA,TRBD1,TGTGCCAGCAGCGGGACCGGGACAGAGAACACTGAAGCTTTCTTT,CASSGTGTENTEAFF
TRBJ1-1,TRBV19,NA,NA,TGTGCCAGTACCCTCACTTCTGAGGGTAACACTGAAGCTTTCTTT,CASTLTSEGNTEAFF
TRBJ2-1,TRBV7-9,NA,TRBD1,TGTGCCAGCAGCTTCCGGGACAGGGCTTACAATGAGCAGTTCTTC,CASSFRDRAYNEQFF
TRBJ2-3,TRBV9,NA,TRBD2,TGTGCCAGCAGTGTTCAGCCGGGACTAGCGGGAGGGGGAGATACGCAGTATTTT,CASSVQPGLAGGGDTQYF
TRBJ1-5,TRBV28,NA,TRBD1,TGTGCCAGCAGTTTATTGACGGGACAGGGGTTTCGTCAGCCCCAGCATTTT,CASSLLTGQGFRQPQHF
TRBJ2-7,TRBV19,NA,TRBD2,TGTGCCAGTAGTTGGACTAGCGGTTACGAGCAGTACTTC,CASSWTSGYEQYF
TRBJ1-5,TRBV30,NA,NA,TGTGCCTGGAACGGAGGGACGGGCAATCAGCCCCAGCATTTT,CAWNGGTGNQPQHF
TRBJ1-1,TRBV6-4,few,NA,TGTGCCAGCTCCTTGAAGCCGGCGGGAACTGAAGCTTTCTTT,CASSLKPAGTEAFF
TRBJ1-5,TRBV7-9,NA,NA,TGTGCCAGCAGCGAAGGAACAGTCGCACAGCATTTT,CASSEGTVAQHF
TRBJ1-1,TRBV19,NA,NA,TGTGCCAGTAGTATAGCGGGCGGGGTCACTGAAGCTTTCTTT,CASSIAGGVTEAFF
TRBJ2-1,TRBV2,NA,TRBD2,TGTGCCAGCAGTCCAATTTTAGCGGGCAACAATGAGCAGTTCTTC,CASSPILAGNNEQFF
TRBJ2-4,TRBV9,NA,TRBD1,TGTGCCAGCAGCGTAGGGGGGACAGAAAACATTCAGTACTTC,CASSVGGTENIQYF
TRBJ2-7,TRBV27,few,TRBD1,TGTGCCAGCAGGATTGGAACAGGGGCCTCCTACGAGCAGTACTTC,CASRIGTGASYEQYF
TRBJ1-2,TRBV6-5,NA,TRBD1,TGTGCCAGCAGCCGAGGGACAGGGGCAGGGTGTGGCTACACCTTC,CASSRGTGAGCGYTF
TRBJ1-2,TRBV28,few,TRBD1,TGTGCCAGCAGCCTAGGGGCAGGGGGGCATGGCTACACCTTC,CASSLGAGGHGYTF